One sample yielded the 10 T cell receptor beta chains listed below, sequenced in a study of spatial heterogeneity in lung cancer (dated by TCRdb to 2018 to 2020). In light of the paper, this sample's time point label describes: blood at routine non-recurrence follow-up after resection. Preparation of the library involved 5' RACE. Reads for this sample came from a NextSeq 500. In-frame beta chains were kept once TCRdb had trimmed the public reads at Q25 with fastp and called clones with MiXCR. When rows share a CDR3 protein, they turn into one entry using the most common DNA and genes. The sample records about 4,400 distinct CDR3 sequences, about a quarter of which are singletons. Of the sample, roughly 5% falls within the top ten clones. This specimen was PBMCs, taken at follow-up. The receptors come from a male donor with early-stage non-small cell lung cancer.

The rearrangement links TRBV6-5 to TRBJ2-5, with 11 bases aligning to TRBD2. This CDR3 region has 17 residues. Germline lookup yields CDR1 MNHEY and CDR2 SVGAGI. With V trimmed by 0 bases and J by 5 bases, 8 bases remained unmatched. CDR3 protein: CASSYSLGSGGAETQYF. Here the CDR3 DNA reads TGTGCCAGCAGTTACTCGTTGGGTAGCGGGGGGGCGGAGACCCAGTACTTC.

This clonotype qualifies as medium-sized. J is TRBJ1-2 and V is TRBV7-2, with D possibly TRBD1 on 6 matching bases. Trimming removed 5 bases from V and 4 bases from J, with 14 bases in between. There are 14 residues in the CDR3. CDR1 and CDR2 from the germline V gene are SGHTA and FQGNSA. CDR3 DNA sequence: TGTGCCAGCAGCGCCCGGACAGTTCTCTATGGCTACACCTTC. Translated: CASSARTVLYGYTF. The variable domain in full, completed from reference TRBV7-2 and TRBJ1-2, reads GAGVSQSPSNKVTEKGKDVELRCDPISGHTALYWYRQSLGQGLEFLIYFQGNSAPDKSGLPSDRFSAERTGGSVSTLTIQRTQQEDSAVYLCASSARTVLYGYTFGSGTRLTVV.

V gene TRBV25-1 combines with J gene TRBJ2-1; the match to TRBD2 covers 7 bases. The germline CDR1 and CDR2 sequences are MGHDK and SYGVNS. The junction had 8 bases not matched to a gene; V was cut back by 4 bases and J by 5 bases. The CDR3 totals 15 residues. CDR3 DNA sequence: TGTGCCAGCAGTGGGCCCAGCGGGACCCACAATGAGCAGTTCTTC. Its translation is CASSGPSGTHNEQFF. The variable domain in full, with the rest retrieved from reference TRBV25-1 and TRBJ2-1, is EADIYQTPRYLVIGTGKKITLECSQTMGHDKMYWYQQDPGMELHLIHYSYGVNSTEKGDLSSESTVSRIRTEHFPLTLESARPSHTSQYLCASSGPSGTHNEQFFGPGTRLTVL.

This clonotype is classed as medium-sized. The chain is built from TRBV6-5 and TRBJ1-5, with D hard to call. With 6 bases removed from V and 0 bases from J, the gap between germline ends came to 9 bases. The CDR3 sequence is 14 residues long. Germline values: CDR1 MNHEY, CDR2 SVGAGI. CDR3 in amino acids: CASRRLNSNQPQHF. CDR3 DNA sequence: TGTGCCAGCAGGCGTCTGAATAGCAATCAGCCCCAGCATTTT.

This clonotype was recorded many times. The CDR3 sequence is CASSPPNSPLHF. For the CDR3, the DNA is TGTGCCAGCAGCCCTCCTAATTCACCCCTCCACTTT. The rearrangement joins TRBV27 to TRBJ1-6; D gene ambiguous. Germline V gene lookup returns CDR1 MNHEY and CDR2 SMNVEV (reference sequence). Trimming removed 6 bases at V and 6 bases at J, with 6 bases between. CDR3 length equals 12 residues.

This chain joins TRBV27 and TRBJ1-4; TRBD1 might be the D (6 bases). The V end lost 6 bases, the J end lost 7 bases, and 21 bases lay between the germline ends. This CDR3 is built from 16 residues. Per germline, CDR1 MNHEY and CDR2 SMNVEV (reference sequence). The CDR3 DNA follows: TGTGCCAGCAGCCAGGACCTCTCAGGGGATTTTGAAAAACTGTTTTTT. Protein: CASSQDLSGDFEKLFF.

This clonotype has just a few counts. The rearrangement joins TRBV4-2 to TRBJ2-7; D remains unclear. Germline V gene sequence: CDR1 LGHNA, CDR2 YNFKEQ. The CDR3 contains 13 residues. Trimming pared 0 bases from V and 7 bases from J, leaving 10 bases between. CDR3 loop: CASSQDRSLEQYF. The CDR3 DNA is TGTGCCAGCAGCCAAGACCGGAGCCTAGAGCAGTACTTC.

The rearrangement joins TRBV6-5 to TRBJ2-7; D possibly corresponds to TRBD2 (7 bases). Trimming took off 10 bases at V and 4 bases at J, with 14 bases between the two ends. The germline gives CDR1 MNHEY, CDR2 SVGAGI. This CDR3 has 12 amino acids. The DNA of the CDR3 is TGTGCCACAAGGGGGGGAAGGTACGAGCAGTACTTC. Its protein is CATRGGRYEQYF.

This chain uses TRBV7-3 with TRBJ2-5, with D perhaps matching TRBD1 (7 bases). CDR1 and CDR2 (germline): SGHTA, FQGTGA. V lost 1 base and J 2 bases, leaving 35 bases between the germline ends. There are 23 residues in the CDR3. In nucleotides, the CDR3 is TGTGCCAGCAGCTTAAGGACAGTTGTGGGGAGACAGGGACTCTTGGGCTGTCAAGAGACCCAGTACTTC. It translates to CASSLRTVVGRQGLLGCQETQYF.

Sample share makes this clonotype medium-sized (0.01 to 0.1%). For the CDR3, the DNA is TGTGCCTGGAGTCCGTGGGGCAACTACAATGAGCAGTTCTTC. Translation: CAWSPWGNYNEQFF. The J gene is TRBJ2-1, the V gene TRBV30, with TRBD1 as a possible D gene (5 bases). CDR1 GTSNPN and CDR2 SVGIG come from the germline V gene (reference sequence). The V and J ends lost 2 bases and 3 bases respectively, with 11 bases between them. The CDR3 runs to 14 residues.